This T cell receptor (beta chain) was captured in a study of CD8 T cells in Susac syndrome. The V gene end was trimmed by 2 bases and the J gene end by 4 bases; junction bases not matched to a gene: 1. Germline loops: CDR1 MNHEY, CDR2 SVGEGT. The length of the CDR3 is 14 residues. The sequenced target, TCR beta, came from blood CD8+ and CD4+ T cells. Random-hexamer reverse transcription was applied to about 0.5 to 1 ug RNA. MiXCR, applied by TCRdb to the immunoSEQ multiplex PCR reads, yields one record per CDR3 protein. This sample has a few hundred thousand distinct CDR3 sequences; approximately 85% occur once, and the top ten carry around 0.2%.

The sample comprised CD8+ T cells from PBMCs. The receptor's source is a human donor with multiple sclerosis. The chain joins TRBV6-2 or TRBV6-3 to TRBJ1-1; 10 bases are shared with TRBD1. For the CDR3, the DNA is TGTGCCAGCAGTTACGGACAGGGGGTCACTGAAGCTTTCTTT. It encodes CASSYGQGVTEAFF.